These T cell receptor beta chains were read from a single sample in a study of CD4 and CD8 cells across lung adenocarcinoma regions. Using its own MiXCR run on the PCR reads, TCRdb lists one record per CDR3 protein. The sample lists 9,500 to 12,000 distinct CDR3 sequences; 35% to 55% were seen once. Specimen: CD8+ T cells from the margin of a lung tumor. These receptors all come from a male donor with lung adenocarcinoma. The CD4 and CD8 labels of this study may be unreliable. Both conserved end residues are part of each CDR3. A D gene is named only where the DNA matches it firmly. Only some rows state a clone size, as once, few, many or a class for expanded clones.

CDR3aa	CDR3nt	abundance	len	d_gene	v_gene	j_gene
CASSDKNRGGSEKLFF	TGTGCCAGCAGTGATAAAAACAGGGGCGGCAGTGAAAAACTGTTTTTT	few	16	TRBD1	TRBV6-1	TRBJ1-4
CASSPMLGGVTEAFF	TGTGCCAGCAGCCCCATGTTAGGGGGCGTCACTGAAGCTTTCTTT	few	15	TRBD1	TRBV7-2	TRBJ1-1
CASSLGPVGQNIQYF	TGTGCCAGCAGTCTGGGCCCTGTGGGCCAAAACATTCAGTACTTC	medium-sized	15	-	TRBV12-3/TRBV12-4	TRBJ2-4
CASSLRAGVDSNQPQHF	TGCGCCAGCAGCCTTCGGGCAGGGGTCGATAGCAATCAGCCCCAGCATTTT	-	17	-	TRBV4-1	TRBJ1-5
CASSVGGGRYDNEQFF	TGTGCCAGCAGCGTAGGTGGCGGAAGGTACGACAATGAGCAGTTCTTC	-	16	-	TRBV9	TRBJ2-1
CASSFRSLTGETQYF	TGTGCCAGCAGCTTCCGTTCCCTGACGGGGGAGACCCAGTACTTC	-	15	-	TRBV7-9	TRBJ2-5
CASSESGDTETQYF	TGCGCCAGCAGTGAGTCCGGGGATACCGAGACCCAGTACTTC	large	14	-	TRBV10-1	TRBJ2-5
CASSRAGGTDTQYF	TGTGCCAGCAGCCGCGCGGGAGGCACAGATACGCAGTATTTT	once	14	TRBD2	TRBV3-1	TRBJ2-3
CASSLALPDTQYF	TGTGCCAGCAGCTTAGCGTTGCCAGATACGCAGTATTTT	-	13	-	TRBV7-6	TRBJ2-3
CASSVEGITETQYF	TGTGCCAGCAGCGTAGAGGGTATAACAGAGACCCAGTACTTC	-	14	-	TRBV9	TRBJ2-5
CVSSGLLGAEQYF	TGTGTCAGCAGTGGGCTTCTAGGGGCCGAGCAGTACTTT	-	13	-	TRBV6-1	TRBJ2-3
CASSFQGGTEAFF	TGTGCCAGCAGTTTCCAAGGCGGCACTGAAGCTTTCTTT	-	13	-	TRBV27	TRBJ1-1
CASSNRDFSNEQYF	TGTGCCAGCAGCAACCGGGACTTCTCAAATGAGCAGTACTTC	-	14	-	TRBV9	TRBJ2-7
CASSEYSLGRTDTQYF	TGTGCCAGCAGTGAGTATAGCCTTGGGCGAACAGATACGCAGTATTTT	medium-sized	16	-	TRBV6-1	TRBJ2-3
CAIRNPGQGDTGELFF	TGTGCCATCAGAAACCCGGGACAGGGGGACACCGGGGAGCTGTTTTTT	-	16	TRBD1	TRBV10-3	TRBJ2-2
CASSAGGAKNIQYF	TGTGCCAGCAGCGCTGGGGGGGCCAAAAACATTCAGTACTTC	few	14	-	TRBV9	TRBJ2-4
CASSDSGPNQPLHF	TGCGCCAGCAGTGACAGTGGACCGAATCAGCCCCTGCACTTT	-	14	-	TRBV10-1	TRBJ1-5
CASSYAGTGSYEQYF	TGTGCCAGCAGCTACGCCGGGACAGGCTCCTACGAGCAGTACTTC	-	15	TRBD1	TRBV11-3	TRBJ2-7
CASSYGGGPGKNTQYF	TGTGCCAGCAGTTACGGGGGGGGACCGGGCAAAAACACTCAGTATTTT	-	16	TRBD2	TRBV6-5	TRBJ2-3
CASSNPGLGRFDAQFF	TGTGCCAGCAGTAACCCGGGACTAGGGCGATTCGATGCGCAGTTTTTT	-	16	TRBD2	TRBV12-3/TRBV12-4	TRBJ2-1
CASSLFLGTGAVEQFF	TGTGCCAGCAGTTTATTTTTAGGGACAGGGGCTGTCGAGCAGTTCTTC	once	16	TRBD1	TRBV27	TRBJ2-1
CAQIIKKKF	TGTGCCCAGATAATTAAAAAAAAATTT	few	9	-	TRBV8-2	TRBJ2-5
CASSRSRGNEQFF	TGTGCCAGCAGTCGGAGCCGAGGGAATGAGCAGTTCTTC	many	13	-	TRBV12-3/TRBV12-4	TRBJ2-1
CASSFLSDTGELFF	TGTGCCAGCAGTTTCTTGTCGGACACCGGGGAGCTGTTTTTT	few	14	-	TRBV27	TRBJ2-2
CASSVAGTSGGLSTDTQYF	TGTGCCAGCAGCGTGGCCGGGACTAGCGGGGGGCTTAGCACAGATACGCAGTATTTT	-	19	TRBD2	TRBV9	TRBJ2-3
CASSQITGELGETQYF	TGTGCCAGCAGCCAAATAACAGGGGAGTTGGGAGAGACCCAGTACTTC	many	16	TRBD1	TRBV11-2	TRBJ2-5
CASRDAASYEQYF	TGTGCCAGCAGGGACGCTGCCTCCTACGAGCAGTACTTC	-	13	-	TRBV6-1	TRBJ2-7
CASSSDPPDTQYF	TGTGCCAGCAGCTCTGACCCACCCGATACGCAGTATTTT	-	13	-	TRBV11-3	TRBJ2-3
CASSLAGATNEKLFF	TGCGCCAGCAGCTTGGCAGGGGCAACTAATGAAAAACTGTTTTTT	-	15	-	TRBV5-1	TRBJ1-4
CASTDSGRPSDEQFF	TGCGCCAGCACCGATAGCGGGAGGCCTTCGGATGAGCAGTTCTTC	-	15	TRBD2	TRBV10-1	TRBJ2-1
CASSELGAGSYNEQFF	TGTGCCAGCAGTGAACTTGGGGCAGGGAGTTACAATGAGCAGTTCTTC	-	16	-	TRBV6-1	TRBJ2-1
CASSFEVGLGYTF	TGTGCCAGCAGTTTTGAGGTGGGACTTGGCTACACCTTC	-	13	-	TRBV28	TRBJ1-2
CASSSQGQGARTGELFF	TGTGCCAGCAGCTCTCAAGGACAGGGGGCCAGGACCGGGGAGCTGTTTTTT	-	17	TRBD1	TRBV7-3	TRBJ2-2
CASSFRASGRTYNEQFF	TGTGCCAGCAGTTTTCGGGCTAGCGGGAGGACATACAATGAGCAGTTCTTC	once	17	TRBD2	TRBV27	TRBJ2-1
CASHGDTPDTQFF	TGTGCCAGCCACGGTGACACCCCCGATACGCAGTTCTTC	-	13	-	TRBV6-1	TRBJ2-1
CAGGDRANTGELFF	TGTGCCGGTGGGGACAGGGCGAACACCGGGGAGCTGTTTTTT	medium-sized	14	TRBD1	TRBV12-3/TRBV12-4	TRBJ2-2
CASSPGLADKDTQYF	TGCGCCAGCAGCCCGGGGCTAGCGGACAAAGATACGCAGTATTTT	-	15	TRBD2	TRBV4-1	TRBJ2-3
CASSRGTGTRNIQYF	TGTGCCAGCAGCCGAGGGACAGGGACCCGAAACATTCAGTACTTC	-	15	TRBD1	TRBV11-2	TRBJ2-4
CASSLRGTGLYEQFF	TGTGCCAGCAGCCTCCGAGGGACAGGTCTCTACGAGCAGTTCTTC	-	15	TRBD1	TRBV7-6	TRBJ2-1
CASSRVDPSPKTQYF	TGCGCCAGCAGCCGGGTAGACCCCAGTCCCAAGACCCAGTACTTC	few	15	-	TRBV4-1	TRBJ2-5
CASSNPQGAGIQYF	TGCGCCAGCAGCAACCCGCAGGGGGCCGGGATTCAGTACTTC	once	14	TRBD1	TRBV5-1	TRBJ2-4
CASSSGRSGNTEAFF	TGTGCCAGCAGCTCAGGCCGTTCCGGGAACACTGAAGCTTTCTTT	-	15	-	TRBV9	TRBJ1-1
CASCRDITDTQYF	TGTGCCAGCTGCCGGGACATCACAGATACGCAGTATTTT	medium-sized	13	-	TRBV6-1	TRBJ2-3
CARGPGTNAQFF	TGTGCCCGGGGTCCTGGCACCAATGCGCAGTTCTTC	-	12	-	TRBV10-3	TRBJ2-1
CASLSGKNIQYF	TGTGCCAGTCTTAGCGGGAAGAATATTCAGTACTTT	few	12	TRBD2	TRBV27	TRBJ2-3
CASSLAGGKETQYF	TGTGCCAGCAGTTTAGCGGGAGGTAAAGAGACCCAGTACTTC	medium-sized	14	TRBD2	TRBV27	TRBJ2-5